Below are 27 T cell receptor beta chains sequenced from a single sample in a study of control samples from healthy donors and cancer patients. Some clones are missing from TCRdb's copy, which holds only in-frame ones; the method was immunoSEQ multiplex PCR. The table shows 110,000 to 150,000 clones, with more than 90% occurring only once. The specimen was blood. Receptors originate from a man aged 30 to 45 in good health.

The chain links TRBV4-3 to TRBJ2-2; D ambiguous. Germline CDR1 reads LGHNA; CDR2 reads YSLEER. V was shortened by 0 bases and J by 6 bases, with 11 bases between the two germline ends. The CDR3 is 15 amino acids. The CDR3: CASSQEASRSGELFF. As DNA, the CDR3 is TGCGCCAGCAGCCAAGAGGCTAGTAGGTCCGGGGAGCTGTTTTTT.

This clone was picked up one time. J is TRBJ1-1 and V is TRBV7-2, with 8 bases that match TRBD1. Trimming at V came to 3 bases and at J to 5 bases, leaving 5 bases not matched to a gene. Germline V gene lookup returns CDR1 SGHTA and CDR2 FQGNSA. The CDR3 extends over 14 amino acids. CDR3 coding DNA: TGTGCCAGCAGCTTGGACAGGGCGGGAACTGAAGCTTTCTTT. This encodes CASSLDRAGTEAFF.

The CDR3 spells CASRAVRRQDEAFF. The CDR3 nucleotides are TGTGCCAGCAGGGCCGTCCGTAGGCAGGACGAAGCTTTCTTT. The chain couples TRBV2 to TRBJ1-1; D is unresolved. CDR3 length equals 14 residues. CDR1 and CDR2 from the germline V gene are SNHLY and FYNNEI. Trimming took 6 bases from V and 8 from J, leaving 19 bases between them.

About this clone: Other DNA sequences in the same sample also yield this CDR3. The chain has TRBV27 and TRBJ2-3; D is perhaps TRBD1 (6 bases). V was shortened by 5 bases and J by 1 base, with 10 bases between the two germline ends. The CDR3 covers 14 residues. Germline assignment: CDR1 MNHEY and CDR2 SMNVEV (reference sequence). For the CDR3, the DNA is TGTGCCAGCAGTCCCGAGGGGGGCACAGATACGCAGTATTTT. As protein: CASSPEGGTDTQYF.

The chain joins TRBV28 to TRBJ1-2, with D tentatively TRBD1 (6 bases). V was cut by 1 base and J by 4 bases, with 31 bases left in between. This CDR3 comprises 21 residues. CDR1 is MDHEN, CDR2 SYDVKM, per germline. The CDR3 region has the DNA TGTGCCAGCAGTTTATCCGCGGGAGTTTGGGGGGCTGCGGTTGAGAGCTATGGCTACACCTTC. Translation gives CASSLSAGVWGAAVESYGYTF.

The chain carries TRBV28 and TRBJ2-7, with 7 bases that match TRBD2. CDR1 and CDR2 from the germline V gene are MDHEN and SYDVKM. The CDR3 length is 15 residues. Trimming removed 3 bases from V and 1 base from J; junction bases left unmatched: 6. The CDR3 region is CASSFSGVGSYEQYF. The DNA for the CDR3 is TGTGCCAGCAGTTTCAGCGGGGTCGGATCCTACGAGCAGTACTTC.

The chain uses TRBV6-5 and TRBJ2-4; TRBD2 is a possible D gene (6 bases). Deletions cut 2 bases from V and 0 bases from J, with 11 bases between. Germline V lookup: CDR1 MNHEY, CDR2 SVGAGI. The CDR3 is made up of 16 amino acids. The CDR3 loop reads CASSYAGGIAKNIQYF. CDR3 nucleotide sequence: TGTGCCAGCAGTTACGCGGGCGGGATAGCCAAAAACATTCAGTACTTC.

V usage is TRBV24-1 and J usage is TRBJ2-1; TRBD1 matches 7 bases. The CDR3 has 14 amino acids. From germline, CDR1 is KGHDR and CDR2 SFDVKD. With 4 bases clipped from V and 2 bases from J, the junction kept 1 base outside the gene matches. This CDR3 reads CATSDGQAYNEQFF. The CDR3 DNA reads as TGTGCCACCAGTGACGGACAGGCCTACAATGAGCAGTTCTTC.

The V and J genes are TRBV5-1 and TRBJ1-4; tentative D call: TRBD1 (5 bases). V dropped 5 bases and J dropped 8 bases, with 13 bases sitting between them. CDR3 length: 13 amino acids. Germline-derived CDR1 and CDR2 are SGHRS and YFSETQ. CDR3 loop: CASRDTQGEKLFF. CDR3 nucleotides: TGCGCCAGCAGGGACACCCAAGGGGAAAAACTGTTTTTT.

The V and J genes are TRBV13 and TRBJ2-1; 10 bases align to TRBD2. CDR1 PRHDT and CDR2 FYEKMQ come from the germline V gene (reference sequence). There are 18 residues in the CDR3. J was trimmed by 5 bases and V by 7 bases; bases with no gene match: 17. The CDR3 sequence: CASTTRGLGTSVDNEQFF. In DNA form, the CDR3 reads TGTGCCAGCACGACCCGTGGACTCGGGACTAGCGTCGACAATGAGCAGTTCTTC.

The chain joins TRBV6-5 to TRBJ1-5; D gene ambiguous. Germline V CDR1 and CDR2: MNHEY, SVGAGI. V was pared by 3 bases and J by 0 bases, with 9 bases between. The CDR3 is 15 residues long. DNA for the CDR3: TGTGCCAGCAGTTATAGTTTTTCTAGCAATCAGCCCCAGCATTTT. Protein product: CASSYSFSSNQPQHF.

The genes are TRBV28 and TRBJ1-2, with D tentatively TRBD1 (6 bases). The CDR3 loop spans 15 amino acids. With 4 bases removed from V and 3 bases from J, the gap between germline ends came to 15 bases. The germline gives CDR1 MDHEN, CDR2 SYDVKM. CDR3 region: CASSSGQSLDYGYTF. CDR3 nucleotides: TGTGCCAGCAGTTCCGGACAGTCCCTGGACTATGGCTACACCTTC.

The rearrangement uses TRBV30 and TRBJ1-1; D is unclear. The CDR3 runs 13 residues. V shed 8 bases and J shed 1 base, with 14 bases lying between them. Germline V CDR1 and CDR2: GTSNPN, SVGIG (reference sequence). CDR3 sequence: CARGPMRNTEAFF. DNA for the CDR3: TGTGCCCGCGGCCCCATGAGGAACACTGAAGCTTTCTTT.

The chain links TRBV28 to TRBJ2-7; D possibly corresponds to TRBD1 (5 bases). From germline, CDR1 is MDHEN and CDR2 SYDVKM. The CDR3 sequence is 11 residues long. V shed 5 bases and J shed 5 bases, with 7 bases lying between them. Here the CDR3 DNA reads TGTGCCAGCAGTCCCAGGGACGAGCAGTACTTC. It specifies CASSPRDEQYF.

This rearrangement joins TRBV13 to TRBJ2-3, with TRBD1 identical over 9 bases. Looked up from germline, CDR1 is PRHDT and CDR2 is FYEKMQ (reference sequence). V lost 5 bases to trimming and J lost 6 bases; unmatched junction nucleotides: 6. The CDR3 sequence is 14 residues long. CDR3 amino acids: CASSVTGTGDTQYF. CDR3 nucleotide sequence: TGTGCCAGCAGCGTCACCGGGACAGGGGATACGCAGTATTTT.

The chain employs TRBV28 and TRBJ1-1, with D unresolved. The CDR3 contains 19 residues. Trimming took off 2 bases at V and 1 base at J, with 23 bases between the two ends. The germline V gene encodes CDR1 MDHEN and CDR2 SYDVKM. The CDR3 here is CASSLISGFLGRANTEAFF. Here the CDR3 DNA reads TGTGCCAGCAGTTTAATATCGGGGTTCCTGGGAAGAGCGAACACTGAAGCTTTCTTT.

The chain is built from TRBV18 and TRBJ1-1; 9 positions match TRBD1. Losses at the gene ends were 3 bases for V and 9 bases for J; bases not matched to a gene: 2. CDR1 and CDR2 from the germline V gene are KGHSH and LQKENI. The CDR3 covers 12 residues. CDR3 loop: CASSPTGGKAFF. DNA of the CDR3: TGTGCCAGCTCACCGACAGGGGGAAAAGCTTTCTTT.

V usage is TRBV4-3 and J usage is TRBJ2-4; D uncertain. Per germline, CDR1 LGHNA and CDR2 YSLEER. Trimming took off 0 bases at V and 5 bases at J, with 5 bases between the two ends. The CDR3 covers 13 residues. In DNA, the CDR3 is TGCGCCAGCAGCCAAGAGGACCAAAACATTCAGTACTTC. Its translation: CASSQEDQNIQYF.

As DNA, the CDR3 is TGTGCCAGCTCAAAGTTACCGGGACAGGGGGCCGACCGAACAACATACGAGCAGTACTTC. Protein: CASSKLPGQGADRTTYEQYF. This chain uses TRBV18 with TRBJ2-7; 12 bases align to TRBD1. The V gene's germline CDR1 is KGHSH and CDR2 LQKENI. Trimming removed 5 bases from V and 4 bases from J; junction bases left unmatched: 21. There are 20 residues in the CDR3.

The chain uses TRBV28 and TRBJ2-7; no reliable D call. Per germline, CDR1 MDHEN and CDR2 SYDVKM. V shed 7 bases and J shed 4 bases, with 11 bases lying between them. The CDR3 length is 12 residues. CDR3 in amino acids: CASKDFKYEQYF. The CDR3, as DNA: TGTGCCAGCAAAGACTTTAAGTACGAGCAGTACTTC. The full variable domain, with the rest looked up from reference TRBV28 and TRBJ2-7, is DVKVTQSSRYLVKRTGEKVFLECVQDMDHENMFWYRQDPGLGLRLIYFSYDVKMKEKGDIPEGYSVSREKKERFSLILESASTNQTSMYLCASKDFKYEQYFGPGTRLTVT.

The chain combines TRBV11-2 with TRBJ2-1; a weak D match, TRBD2 (7 bases). CDR1 is SGHAT and CDR2 is FQNNGV in the germline V gene. The CDR3 sequence is 16 residues long. V lost 1 base and J lost 4, with 14 bases in between. CDR3 nucleotide sequence: TGTGCCAGCAGCTTAGGTCTAGGGGGGGTTTACAATGAGCAGTTCTTC. This encodes CASSLGLGGVYNEQFF.

The V and J genes are TRBV4-2 and TRBJ2-5; TRBD2 is a possible D gene (5 bases). The germline V and J ends were trimmed by 0 bases and 4 bases, with 12 bases remaining between them. Per the germline V gene, CDR1 is LGHNA and CDR2 is YNFKEQ. The CDR3 sequence is 15 residues long. CDR3 bases: TGTGCCAGCAGCCAAGACAATCGGGCGGGAGAGACCCAGTACTTC. This sequence encodes CASSQDNRAGETQYF.

The chain combines TRBV29-1 with TRBJ1-2, with D possibly matching TRBD1 (6 bases). The V gene's germline CDR1 is SQVTM and CDR2 ANQGSEA. Trimming took off 4 bases at V and 4 bases at J, with 10 bases between the two ends. The CDR3 is 12 amino acids. Here the CDR3 reads CSVVEGGYGYTF. CDR3 DNA sequence: TGCAGCGTTGTCGAGGGGGGCTATGGCTACACCTTC.

This clone was observed once. The J gene is TRBJ1-1, the V gene TRBV5-6, with D tentatively TRBD1 (6 bases). Germline-derived CDR1 and CDR2 are SGHDT and YYEEEE. There are 14 residues in the CDR3. Trimming left V 1 base short and J 6 bases short, with 13 bases between. CDR3 nucleotides: TGTGCCAGCAGCTTGCGGGGGCGGTGGGCTGAAGCTTTCTTT. Its translation is CASSLRGRWAEAFF. Variable domain in full (rest from reference TRBV5-6 and TRBJ1-1): DAGVTQSPTHLIKTRGQQVTLRCSPKSGHDTVSWYQQALGQGPQFIFQYYEEEERQRGNFPDRFSGHQFPNYSSELNVNALLLGDSALYLCASSLRGRWAEAFFGQGTRLTVV.

This clone was recorded once. V gene TRBV21-1 combines with J gene TRBJ1-2; the table assigns TRBD1, which was not confirmed against the DNA. TRBV21-1 is a recognized pseudogene. This CDR3 spans 16 amino acids. The CDR3 DNA reads as TGTGCCAGCCCAGGGGCAAGTCCAAAGGATTCCTATGGCTACACCTTC. Translating gives CASPGASPKDSYGYTF.

V and J are TRBV4-3 and TRBJ2-3, with D uncertain. This CDR3 region has 14 residues. Germline CDR1 LGHNA, CDR2 YSLEER. Trimming pared 0 bases from V and 12 bases from J, leaving 16 bases between. The CDR3 nucleotides are TGCGCCAGCAGCCAAGATAGTAGGACGGTGTTTCAGTATTTT. This encodes CASSQDSRTVFQYF.

This sequence joins TRBV4-1 and TRBJ2-7; maybe TRBD1 (5 bases). V shed 1 base and J shed 4 bases, with 20 bases lying between them. CDR1 and CDR2 (germline): MGHRA, YSYEKL. The CDR3 is 17 amino acids. CDR3 sequence: CASSQVEAPGFTYEQYF. CDR3 in DNA: TGCGCCAGCAGCCAAGTAGAAGCTCCAGGGTTCACGTACGAGCAGTACTTC.